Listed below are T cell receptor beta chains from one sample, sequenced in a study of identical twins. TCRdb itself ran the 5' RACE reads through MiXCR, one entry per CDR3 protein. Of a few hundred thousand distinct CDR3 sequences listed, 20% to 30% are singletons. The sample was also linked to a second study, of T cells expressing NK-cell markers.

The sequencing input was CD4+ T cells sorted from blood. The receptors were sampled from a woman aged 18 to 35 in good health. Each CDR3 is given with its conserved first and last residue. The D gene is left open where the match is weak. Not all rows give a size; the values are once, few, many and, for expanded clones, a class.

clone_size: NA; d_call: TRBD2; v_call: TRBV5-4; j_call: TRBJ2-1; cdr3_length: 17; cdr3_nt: TGTGCCAGCAGCTTCCTCTTTGCGGGAGGGCAATACAATGAGCAGTTCTTC; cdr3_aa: CASSFLFAGGQYNEQFF
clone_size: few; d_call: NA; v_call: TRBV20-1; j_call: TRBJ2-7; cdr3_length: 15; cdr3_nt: TGCAGTGCTAGAGATGGGGCAGCCAGCTTCTACGAGCAGTACTTC; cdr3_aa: CSARDGAASFYEQYF
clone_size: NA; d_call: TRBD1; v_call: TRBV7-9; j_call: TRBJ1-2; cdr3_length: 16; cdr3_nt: TGTGCCAGCAGCCGACCGGGACAGTCCCCTAACTATGGCTACACCTTC; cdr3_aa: CASSRPGQSPNYGYTF
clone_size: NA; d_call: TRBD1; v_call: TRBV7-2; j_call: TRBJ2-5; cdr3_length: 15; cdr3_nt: TGTGCCAGCAGCTTTTTTGGGACAGTCCAAGAGACCCAGTACTTC; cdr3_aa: CASSFFGTVQETQYF
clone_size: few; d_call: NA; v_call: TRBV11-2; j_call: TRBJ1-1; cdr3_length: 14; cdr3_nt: TGTGCCAGCAGCCCCTCTTGGGAGGGCACTGAAGCTTTCTTT; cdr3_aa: CASSPSWEGTEAFF
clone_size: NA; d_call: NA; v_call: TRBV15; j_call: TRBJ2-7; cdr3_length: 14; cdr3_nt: TGTGCCACCAGCAGAGATATGACAGCTTACGAGCAGTACTTC; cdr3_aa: CATSRDMTAYEQYF
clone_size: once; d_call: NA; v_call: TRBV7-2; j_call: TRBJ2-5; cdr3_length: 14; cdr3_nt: TGTGCCAGCAGCCGTGGACCGAGGGGGGAGACCCAGTACTTC; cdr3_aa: CASSRGPRGETQYF
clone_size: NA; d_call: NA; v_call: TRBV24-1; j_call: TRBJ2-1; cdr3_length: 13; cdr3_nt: TGTGCCACCAGTCCTAGACGGGATGCTGAGCAGTTCTTC; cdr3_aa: CATSPRRDAEQFF
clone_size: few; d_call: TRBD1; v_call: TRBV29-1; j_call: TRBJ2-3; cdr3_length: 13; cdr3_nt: TGCAGCGTGACAGGGGCCTACACAGATACGCAGTATTTT; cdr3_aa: CSVTGAYTDTQYF
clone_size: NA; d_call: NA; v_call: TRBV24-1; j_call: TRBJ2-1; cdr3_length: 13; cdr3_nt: TGTGCCACCGGGCGCGGAGGTGGCGATGAGCAGTTCTTC; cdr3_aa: CATGRGGGDEQFF
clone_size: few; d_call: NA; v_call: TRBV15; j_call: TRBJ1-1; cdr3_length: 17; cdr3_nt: TGTGCCACCAGCAGAGATCGTGGACCCTGGGGGTACACTGAAGCTTTCTTT; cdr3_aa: CATSRDRGPWGYTEAFF
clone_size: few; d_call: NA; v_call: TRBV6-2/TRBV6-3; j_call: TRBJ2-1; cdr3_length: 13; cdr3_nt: TGTGCCAGCAGTTACTCGACCGGGGGTGAGCAGTTCTTC; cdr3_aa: CASSYSTGGEQFF
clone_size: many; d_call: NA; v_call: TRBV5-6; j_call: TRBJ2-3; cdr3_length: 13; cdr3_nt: TGTGCCAGCATCCGAATAGGAACAGATACGCAGTATTTT; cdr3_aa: CASIRIGTDTQYF
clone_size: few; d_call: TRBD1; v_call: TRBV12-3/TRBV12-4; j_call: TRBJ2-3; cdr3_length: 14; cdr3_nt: TGTGCCAGCAGCCACGACAGGGGACCAGATACGCAGTATTTT; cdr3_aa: CASSHDRGPDTQYF
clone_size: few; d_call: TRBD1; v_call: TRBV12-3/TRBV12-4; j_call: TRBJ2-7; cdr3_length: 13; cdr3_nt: TGTGCCAGCAGCCAACGACAGGGGCGCGAGCAGTACTTC; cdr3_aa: CASSQRQGREQYF
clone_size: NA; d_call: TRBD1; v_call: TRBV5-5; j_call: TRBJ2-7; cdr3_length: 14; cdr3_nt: TGTGCCAGCAGCGAGGGACAGGGGGCTCGCGAGCAGTACTTC; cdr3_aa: CASSEGQGAREQYF
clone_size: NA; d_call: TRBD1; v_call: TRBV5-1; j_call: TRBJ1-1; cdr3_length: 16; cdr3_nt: TGCGCCAGCAGCTCTGGAGGGACAGGGGGAGGGACTGAAGCTTTCTTT; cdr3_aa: CASSSGGTGGGTEAFF
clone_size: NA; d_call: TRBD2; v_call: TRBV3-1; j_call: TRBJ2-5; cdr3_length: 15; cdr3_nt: TGTGCCAGCAGCCAAGATCCGACTAGCGGAGAGACCCAGTACTTC; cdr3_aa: CASSQDPTSGETQYF
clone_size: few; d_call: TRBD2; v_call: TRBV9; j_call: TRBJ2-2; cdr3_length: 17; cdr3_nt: TGTGCCAGCAGCGTAGATCTCCTAGCGGGAGAGGCCGGGGAGCTGTTTTTT; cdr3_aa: CASSVDLLAGEAGELFF
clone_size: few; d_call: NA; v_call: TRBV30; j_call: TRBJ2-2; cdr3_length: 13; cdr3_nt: TGTGCCTGGACTAATGGGAACACCGGGGAGCTGTTTTTT; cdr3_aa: CAWTNGNTGELFF
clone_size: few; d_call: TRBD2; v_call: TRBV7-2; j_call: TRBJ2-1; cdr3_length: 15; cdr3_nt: TGTGCCAGCAGCGCCCTAGCGGGGAACATCAATGAGCAGTTCTTC; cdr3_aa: CASSALAGNINEQFF
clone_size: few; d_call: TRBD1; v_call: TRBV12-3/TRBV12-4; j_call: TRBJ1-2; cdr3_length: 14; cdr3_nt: TGTGCCAGCACCCCGGGACAGCTGAACTATGGCTACACCTTC; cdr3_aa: CASTPGQLNYGYTF
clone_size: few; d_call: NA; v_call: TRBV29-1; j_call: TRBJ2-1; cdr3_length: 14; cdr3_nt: TGCAGCGTTGAAGCAAGGGGCTCCTACAATGAGCAGTTCTTC; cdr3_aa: CSVEARGSYNEQFF
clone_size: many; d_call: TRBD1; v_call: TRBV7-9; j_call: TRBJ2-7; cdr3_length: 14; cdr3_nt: TGTGCCAGCAGTCCATCGGGACAGGGGACCGAGCAGTACTTC; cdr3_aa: CASSPSGQGTEQYF